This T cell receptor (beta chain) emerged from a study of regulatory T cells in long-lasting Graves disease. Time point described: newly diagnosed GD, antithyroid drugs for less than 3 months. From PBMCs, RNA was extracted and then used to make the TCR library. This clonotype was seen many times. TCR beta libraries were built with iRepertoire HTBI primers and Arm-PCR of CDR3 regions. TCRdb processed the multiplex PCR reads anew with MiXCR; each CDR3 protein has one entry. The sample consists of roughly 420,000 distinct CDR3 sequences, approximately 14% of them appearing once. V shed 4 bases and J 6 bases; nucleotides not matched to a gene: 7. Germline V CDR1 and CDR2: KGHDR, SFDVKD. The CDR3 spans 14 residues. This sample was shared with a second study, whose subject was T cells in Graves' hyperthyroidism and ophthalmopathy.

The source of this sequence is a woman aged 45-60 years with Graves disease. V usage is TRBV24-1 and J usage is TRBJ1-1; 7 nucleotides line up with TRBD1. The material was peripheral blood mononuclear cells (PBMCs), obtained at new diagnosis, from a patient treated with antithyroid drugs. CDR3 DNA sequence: TGTGCCACCAGTGACACCTCAGGGGGTCCTGAAGCTTTCTTT. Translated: CATSDTSGGPEAFF.